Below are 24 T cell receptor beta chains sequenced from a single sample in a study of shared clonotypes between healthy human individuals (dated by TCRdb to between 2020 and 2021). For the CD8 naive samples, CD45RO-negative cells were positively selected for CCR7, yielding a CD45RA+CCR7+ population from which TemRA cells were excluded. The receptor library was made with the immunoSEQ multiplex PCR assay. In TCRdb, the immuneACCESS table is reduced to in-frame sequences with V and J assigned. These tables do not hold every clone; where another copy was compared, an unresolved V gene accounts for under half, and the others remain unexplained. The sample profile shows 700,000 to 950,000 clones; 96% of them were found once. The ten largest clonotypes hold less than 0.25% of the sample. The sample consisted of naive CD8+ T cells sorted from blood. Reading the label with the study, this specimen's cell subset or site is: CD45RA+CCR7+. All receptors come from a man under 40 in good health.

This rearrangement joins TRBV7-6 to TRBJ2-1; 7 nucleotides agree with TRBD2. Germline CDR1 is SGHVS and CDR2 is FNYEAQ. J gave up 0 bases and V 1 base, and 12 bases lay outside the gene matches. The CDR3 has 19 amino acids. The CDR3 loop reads CASSLVVGTSDSSYNEQFF. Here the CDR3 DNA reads TGTGCCAGCAGCTTAGTGGTGGGTACTAGCGACAGCTCCTACAATGAGCAGTTCTTC.

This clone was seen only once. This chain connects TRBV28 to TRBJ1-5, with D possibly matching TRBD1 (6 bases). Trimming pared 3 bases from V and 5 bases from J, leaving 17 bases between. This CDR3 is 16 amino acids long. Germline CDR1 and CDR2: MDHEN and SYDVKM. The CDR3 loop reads CASSFVVGGGDQPQHF. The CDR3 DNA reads TGTGCCAGCAGTTTTGTGGTAGGAGGGGGGGATCAGCCCCAGCATTTT.

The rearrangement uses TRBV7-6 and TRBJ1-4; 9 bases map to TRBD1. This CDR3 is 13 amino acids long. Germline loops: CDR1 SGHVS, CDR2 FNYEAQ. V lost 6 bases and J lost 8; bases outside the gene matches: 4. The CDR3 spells CASSYRGREKLFF. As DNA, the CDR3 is TGTGCCAGCAGTTACAGGGGGCGCGAAAAACTGTTTTTT.

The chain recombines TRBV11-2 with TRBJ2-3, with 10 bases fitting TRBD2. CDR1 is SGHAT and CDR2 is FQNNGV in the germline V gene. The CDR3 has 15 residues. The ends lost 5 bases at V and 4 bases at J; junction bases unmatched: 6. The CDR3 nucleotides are TGTGCCAGCAGCCTCGGAGCGGGAGGGGCAGATACGCAGTATTTT. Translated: CASSLGAGGADTQYF.

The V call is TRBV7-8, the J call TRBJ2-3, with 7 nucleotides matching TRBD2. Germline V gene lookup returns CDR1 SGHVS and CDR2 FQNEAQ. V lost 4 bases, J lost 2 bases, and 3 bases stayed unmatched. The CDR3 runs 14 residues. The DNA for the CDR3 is TGTGCCAGCAGCTCTAGCGGAAACACAGATACGCAGTATTTT. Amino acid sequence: CASSSSGNTDTQYF.

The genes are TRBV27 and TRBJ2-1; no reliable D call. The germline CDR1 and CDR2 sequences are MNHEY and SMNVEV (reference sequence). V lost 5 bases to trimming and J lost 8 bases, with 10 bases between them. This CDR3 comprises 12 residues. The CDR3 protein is CASSPGIHEQFF. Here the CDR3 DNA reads TGTGCCAGCAGTCCCGGAATCCATGAGCAGTTCTTC.

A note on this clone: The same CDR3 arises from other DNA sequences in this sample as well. The CDR3 protein is CASSPGTSYEQYF. The DNA for the CDR3 is TGTGCCAGCAGTCCCGGGACTAGCTACGAGCAGTACTTC. The gene calls are TRBV11-2 and TRBJ2-7, with 8 bases identical to TRBD2. Trimming cost V 6 bases and J 3 bases; bases outside gene matches: 4. From germline, CDR1 is SGHAT and CDR2 FQNNGV. CDR3 size: 13 residues.

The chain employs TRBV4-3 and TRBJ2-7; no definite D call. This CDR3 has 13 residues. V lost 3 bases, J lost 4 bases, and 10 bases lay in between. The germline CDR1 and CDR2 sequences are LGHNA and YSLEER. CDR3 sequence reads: CASSQWVRYEQYF. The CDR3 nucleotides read TGCGCCAGCAGCCAGTGGGTGCGTTACGAGCAGTACTTC.

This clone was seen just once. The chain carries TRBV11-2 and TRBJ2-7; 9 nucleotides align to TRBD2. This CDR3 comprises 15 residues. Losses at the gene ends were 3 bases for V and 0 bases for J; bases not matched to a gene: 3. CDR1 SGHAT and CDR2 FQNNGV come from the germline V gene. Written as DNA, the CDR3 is TGTGCCAGCAGCTTGTCACTAGCGGGCTCCTACGAGCAGTACTTC. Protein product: CASSLSLAGSYEQYF.

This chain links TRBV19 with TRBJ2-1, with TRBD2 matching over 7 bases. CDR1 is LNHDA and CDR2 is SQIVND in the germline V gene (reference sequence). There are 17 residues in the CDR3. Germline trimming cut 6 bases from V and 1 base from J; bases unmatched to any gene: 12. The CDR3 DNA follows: TGTGCCAGTAGCAGAACACGGGACTACCATTCCTACAATGAGCAGTTCTTC. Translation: CASSRTRDYHSYNEQFF. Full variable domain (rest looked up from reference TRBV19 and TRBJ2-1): DGGITQSPKYLFRKEGQNVTLSCEQNLNHDAMYWYRQDPGQGLRLIYYSQIVNDFQKGDIAEGYSVSREKKESFPLTVTSAQKNPTAFYLCASSRTRDYHSYNEQFFGPGTRLTVL.

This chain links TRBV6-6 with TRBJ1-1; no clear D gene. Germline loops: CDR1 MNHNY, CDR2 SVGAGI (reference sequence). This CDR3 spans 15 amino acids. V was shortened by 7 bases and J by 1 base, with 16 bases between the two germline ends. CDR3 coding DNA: TGTGCCAGCATTCGGGCCCAGTGGCCGAACACTGAAGCTTTCTTT. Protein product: CASIRAQWPNTEAFF.

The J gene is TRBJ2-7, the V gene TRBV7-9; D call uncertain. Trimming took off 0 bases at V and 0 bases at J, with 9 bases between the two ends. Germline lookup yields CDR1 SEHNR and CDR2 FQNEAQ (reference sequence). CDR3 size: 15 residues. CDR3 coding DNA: TGTGCCAGCAGCTTAGCTTTGGGTTCCTCCTACGAGCAGTACTTC. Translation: CASSLALGSSYEQYF.

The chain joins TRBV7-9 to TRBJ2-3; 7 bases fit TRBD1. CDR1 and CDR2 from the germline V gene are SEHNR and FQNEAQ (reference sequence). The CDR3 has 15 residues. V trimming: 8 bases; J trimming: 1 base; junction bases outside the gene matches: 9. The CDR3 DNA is TGTGCCAGCGGGGACAGAAGCACGGGCACAGATACGCAGTATTTT. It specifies CASGDRSTGTDTQYF.

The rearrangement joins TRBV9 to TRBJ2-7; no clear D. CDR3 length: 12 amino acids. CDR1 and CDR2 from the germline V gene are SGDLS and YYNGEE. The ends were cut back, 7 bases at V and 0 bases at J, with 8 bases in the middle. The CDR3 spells CASGPGSYEQYF. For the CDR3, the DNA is TGTGCCAGCGGCCCAGGCTCCTACGAGCAGTACTTC. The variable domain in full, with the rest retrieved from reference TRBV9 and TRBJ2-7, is DSGVTQTPKHLITATGQRVTLRCSPRSGDLSVYWYQQSLDQGLQFLIQYYNGEERAKGNILERFSAQQFPDLHSELNLSSLELGDSALYFCASGPGSYEQYFGPGTRLTVT.

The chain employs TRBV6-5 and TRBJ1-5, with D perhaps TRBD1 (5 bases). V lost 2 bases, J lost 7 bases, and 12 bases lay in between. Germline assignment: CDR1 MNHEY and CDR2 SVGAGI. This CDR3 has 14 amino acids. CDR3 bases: TGTGCCAGCAGTTACGATAGGGGTCAACAGCCCCAGCATTTT. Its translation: CASSYDRGQQPQHF.

In DNA, the CDR3 is TGTGCCAGCAGTGAGATCGGCGAGCAGTACTTC. Its translation is CASSEIGEQYF. V and J are TRBV6-1 and TRBJ2-7; D gene uncertain. Trimming pared 3 bases from V and 6 bases from J, leaving 6 bases between. Germline CDR1 reads MNHNS; CDR2 reads SASEGT. The CDR3 is 11 amino acids.

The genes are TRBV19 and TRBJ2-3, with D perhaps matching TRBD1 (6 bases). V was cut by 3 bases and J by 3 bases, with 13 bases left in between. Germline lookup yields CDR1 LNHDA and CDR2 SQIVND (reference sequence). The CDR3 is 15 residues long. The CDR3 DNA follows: TGTGCCAGTAGTATTCAGGACAGATCGACAGATACGCAGTATTTT. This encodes CASSIQDRSTDTQYF.

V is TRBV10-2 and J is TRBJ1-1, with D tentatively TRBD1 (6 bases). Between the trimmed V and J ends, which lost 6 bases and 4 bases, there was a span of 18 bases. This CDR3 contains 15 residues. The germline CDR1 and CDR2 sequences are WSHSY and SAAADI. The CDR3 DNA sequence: TGCGCCAGCAGGGAATACAGTGACAGGCCCACTGAAGCTTTCTTT. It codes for CASREYSDRPTEAFF.

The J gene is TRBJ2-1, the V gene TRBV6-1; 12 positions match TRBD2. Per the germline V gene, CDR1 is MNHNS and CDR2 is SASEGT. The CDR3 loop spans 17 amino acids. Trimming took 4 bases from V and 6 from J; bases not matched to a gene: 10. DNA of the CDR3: TGTGCCAGCAGTGCCACTAGCGGGAGGTTAGTCGGCAATGAGCAGTTCTTC. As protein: CASSATSGRLVGNEQFF.

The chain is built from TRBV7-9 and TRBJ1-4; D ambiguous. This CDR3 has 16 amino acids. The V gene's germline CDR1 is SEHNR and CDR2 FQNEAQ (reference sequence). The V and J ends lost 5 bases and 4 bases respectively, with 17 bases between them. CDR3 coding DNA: TGTGCCAGCAGCCCGCTGGGAGGGCGGGATAATGAAAAACTGTTTTTT. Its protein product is CASSPLGGRDNEKLFF.

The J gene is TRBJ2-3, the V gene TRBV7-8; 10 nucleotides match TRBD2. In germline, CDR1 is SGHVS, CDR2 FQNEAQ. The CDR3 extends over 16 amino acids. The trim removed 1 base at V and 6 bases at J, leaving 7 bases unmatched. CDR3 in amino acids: CASSLVPGTSVDTQYF. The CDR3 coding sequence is TGTGCCAGCAGCTTAGTACCCGGGACTAGCGTGGATACGCAGTATTTT.

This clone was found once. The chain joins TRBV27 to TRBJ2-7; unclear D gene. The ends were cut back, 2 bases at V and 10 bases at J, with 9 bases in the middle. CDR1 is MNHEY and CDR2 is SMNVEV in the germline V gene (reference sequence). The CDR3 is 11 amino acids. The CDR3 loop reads CASSLGQLQYF. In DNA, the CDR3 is TGTGCCAGCAGTTTAGGGCAGCTTCAGTACTTC.

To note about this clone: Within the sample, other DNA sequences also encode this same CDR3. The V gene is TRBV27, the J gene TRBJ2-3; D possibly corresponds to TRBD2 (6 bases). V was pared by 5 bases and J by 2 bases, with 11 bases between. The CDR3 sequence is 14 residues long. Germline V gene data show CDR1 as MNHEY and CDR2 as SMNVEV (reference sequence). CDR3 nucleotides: TGTGCCAGCAGTCTCCTGGACTACACAGATACGCAGTATTTT. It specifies CASSLLDYTDTQYF.

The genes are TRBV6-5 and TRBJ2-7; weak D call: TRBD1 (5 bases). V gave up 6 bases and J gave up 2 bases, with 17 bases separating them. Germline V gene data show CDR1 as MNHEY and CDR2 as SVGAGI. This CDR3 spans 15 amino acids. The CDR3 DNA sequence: TGTGCCAGCAGCTTTTTCGGAAGGGGCACCTACGAGCAGTACTTC. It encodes CASSFFGRGTYEQYF.